What follows are 23 T cell receptor beta chains derived from one specimen sequenced in a study of PD-1 blockade in classical Hodgkin lymphoma. The sample's time point: cycle 4 day 1 (C4D1), after less than 7 weeks of nivolumab. Following autologous stem cell transplantation, relapse occurred in every patient, and exposure to brentuximab vedotin varied. Produced via immunoSEQ multiplex PCR; TCRdb's table is partial and in-frame only. The profile shows 25,000 to 30,000 clones, about 80% of them singletons. This specimen was peripheral blood mononuclear cells (PBMCs), taken before the fourth cycle of nivolumab. The source of these receptors is a human donor with classical Hodgkin lymphoma.

This clone was seen more than once but under ten times. This chain connects TRBV7-9 to TRBJ2-1, with 10 bases matching TRBD2. Germline V gives CDR1 SEHNR, CDR2 FQNEAQ (reference sequence). This CDR3 has 18 residues. Unmatched junction bases numbered 9, after V lost 0 bases and J lost 4 bases. CDR3: CASSLAPHSSGGYNEQFF. The CDR3 nucleotides are TGTGCCAGCAGCTTAGCGCCGCATTCTAGCGGGGGTTACAATGAGCAGTTCTTC.

The rearrangement links TRBV15 to TRBJ1-3, with D perhaps matching TRBD1 (5 bases). CDR1 and CDR2 from the germline V gene are LNHNV and YYDKDF (reference sequence). Trimming pared 0 bases from V and 0 bases from J, leaving 12 bases between. The length of the CDR3 is 17 residues. CDR3 sequence reads: CATSRDWGTHSGNTIYF. The CDR3 DNA follows: TGTGCCACCAGCAGAGATTGGGGCACCCACTCTGGAAACACCATATATTTT.

This chain joins TRBV7-2 and TRBJ2-6; D not certain. CDR1 and CDR2 from the germline V gene are SGHTA and FQGNSA. The CDR3 sequence is 15 residues long. Trimming stripped 6 bases from V and 2 bases from J, with 11 bases between. DNA for the CDR3: TGTGCCAGCAGGCCGGCTGGTACTGGGGCCAACGTCCTGACTTTC. Translation gives CASRPAGTGANVLTF.

This clone is labeled medium-sized (0.01 to 0.1%). The gene calls are TRBV20-1 and TRBJ1-2; unclear D gene. Germline CDR1 is DFQATT and CDR2 is SNEGSKA (reference sequence). CDR3 length: 9 residues. Trimming left V 4 bases short and J 14 bases short, with 11 bases between. The CDR3 spells CSAINAGTF. CDR3 sequence (DNA): TGCAGTGCTATCAATGCTGGAACCTTC.

The table lists this clone with a few counts. The chain uses TRBV29-1 and TRBJ1-2; weak D call: TRBD1 (6 bases). Germline CDR1 reads SQVTM; CDR2 reads ANQGSEA. The V end lost 4 bases, the J end lost 6 bases, and 9 bases lay between the germline ends. The CDR3 has 11 amino acids. The DNA for the CDR3 is TGCAGCGTTGCAGGGGTCGATGGCTACACCTTC. Its protein is CSVAGVDGYTF.

The genes are TRBV6-5 and TRBJ2-7; D remains ambiguous. V lost 5 bases, J lost 1 base, and 15 bases lay in between. Germline CDR1 is MNHEY and CDR2 is SVGAGI. The CDR3 loop spans 15 amino acids. CDR3 sequence (DNA): TGTGCCAGCAGTCCAGACCCAACCGCATCCTACGAGCAGTACTTC. This codes for CASSPDPTASYEQYF.

The chain carries TRBV5-6 and TRBJ2-5; weak D call: TRBD1 (6 bases). Germline CDR1 is SGHDT and CDR2 is YYEEEE. The CDR3 totals 14 residues. V lost 0 bases to trimming and J lost 3 bases, with 9 bases between them. CDR3 sequence: CASSLGGQEETQYF. CDR3 DNA sequence: TGTGCCAGCAGCTTGGGGGGGCAGGAAGAGACCCAGTACTTC.

This clone was detected a few times. The chain carries TRBV2 and TRBJ2-7; D call uncertain. Germline CDR1 SNHLY, CDR2 FYNNEI. The CDR3 spans 14 residues. Between the trimmed V and J ends, which lost 5 bases and 0 bases, there was a span of 11 bases. The DNA of the CDR3 is TGTGCCAGCAGTCGGCCGGTTACCTCCTACGAGCAGTACTTC. Its protein product is CASSRPVTSYEQYF.

The chain carries TRBV7-6 and TRBJ1-4; D not certain. V was trimmed by 1 base and J by 5 bases, leaving 11 bases between them. CDR3 length: 15 residues. Germline loops: CDR1 SGHVS, CDR2 FNYEAQ. This chain's CDR3 is CASSLGAGANEKLFF. The CDR3 region has the DNA TGTGCCAGCAGCTTAGGGGCAGGTGCCAATGAAAAACTGTTTTTT.

The chain combines TRBV5-3 with TRBJ2-6; D is perhaps TRBD2 (5 bases). TRBV5-3 is an ORF; its function is uncertain. Trimming took off 8 bases at V and 2 bases at J, with 14 bases between the two ends. This CDR3 region has 15 residues. The CDR3 DNA follows: TGTGCCAGCAGCGGCGGTGGTCCTGGGGCCAACGTCCTGACTTTC. This codes for CASSGGGPGANVLTF.

The chain carries TRBV5-1 and TRBJ2-5; 7 nucleotides align to TRBD1. The J segment lost 0 bases and the V segment lost 7 bases, leaving 18 bases of the junction unmatched. The CDR3 totals 18 residues. Looked up from germline, CDR1 is SGHRS and CDR2 is YFSETQ. The CDR3 DNA sequence: TGCGCCAGCGCCCGCCAGGGCGGACAGGTCCTACACCAAGAGACCCAGTACTTC. Translating it yields CASARQGGQVLHQETQYF.

The sample holds one count of this clone. The chain has TRBV20-1 and TRBJ2-1; D unresolved. From germline, CDR1 is DFQATT and CDR2 SNEGSKA (reference sequence). The CDR3 is made up of 11 amino acids. Trimming left V 7 bases short and J 5 bases short, with 9 bases between. DNA of the CDR3: TGCAGTGGCAACACCGACAATGAGCAGTTCTTC. Amino acid sequence: CSGNTDNEQFF.

The V gene is TRBV5-1, the J gene TRBJ2-1; TRBD2 matches 12 bases. With 0 bases clipped from V and 10 bases from J, the junction kept 11 bases outside the gene matches. The length of the CDR3 is 17 residues. Per germline, CDR1 SGHRS and CDR2 YFSETQ. CDR3 in amino acids: CASSLGLAGGPLEEQFF. CDR3 DNA: TGCGCCAGCAGCTTGGGGCTAGCGGGAGGGCCTTTGGAAGAGCAGTTCTTC.

The chain combines TRBV18 with TRBJ2-3; D is ambiguous. This CDR3 has 16 amino acids. V dropped 2 bases and J dropped 6 bases, with 18 bases sitting between them. Germline values: CDR1 KGHSH, CDR2 LQKENI. The DNA for the CDR3 is TGTGCCAGCTCACCAGTGCCTAACCCATTGTATGATACGCAGTATTTT. Its protein is CASSPVPNPLYDTQYF.

CDR3 nucleotide sequence: TGTGCCAGCAGTTCCTTGACTAGCAACGGGAATGAGCAGTTCTTC. Its protein product is CASSSLTSNGNEQFF. The genes are TRBV28 and TRBJ2-1; 7 bases fit TRBD2. The CDR3 totals 15 residues. With V trimmed by 4 bases and J by 7 bases, 10 bases remained unmatched. CDR1 is MDHEN and CDR2 is SYDVKM in the germline V gene.

The rearrangement uses TRBV18 and TRBJ2-2, with 7 nucleotides matching TRBD1. The J segment lost 4 bases and the V segment lost 3 bases, leaving 2 bases of the junction unmatched. The germline CDR1 and CDR2 sequences are KGHSH and LQKENI. The CDR3 length is 14 residues. CDR3 protein: CASSPGTVTGELFF. The CDR3 region has the DNA TGTGCCAGCTCACCGGGGACAGTCACCGGGGAGCTGTTTTTT.

V is TRBV7-9 and J is TRBJ2-3; 9 nucleotides match TRBD2. The CDR3 totals 17 residues. V lost 1 base to trimming and J lost 0 bases; unmatched junction nucleotides: 5. Germline loops: CDR1 SEHNR, CDR2 FQNEAQ (reference sequence). CDR3 amino acids: CASSLGLAGPSTDTQYF. The CDR3 DNA follows: TGTGCCAGCAGCTTAGGGCTAGCGGGACCTAGCACAGATACGCAGTATTTT.

The CDR3 coding sequence is TGTGCCAGCAGTTACTCGAAACTAGCGGGAGACAATGAGCAGTTCTTC. Its protein is CASSYSKLAGDNEQFF. The chain joins TRBV6-5 to TRBJ2-1; 11 nucleotides align to TRBD2. Germline V gives CDR1 MNHEY, CDR2 SVGAGI. J lost 5 bases, V lost 0 bases, and 3 bases had no gene match. The length of the CDR3 is 16 residues.

CDR3 protein: CASSLGGLAQYQETQYF. The CDR3 DNA reads TGTGCCAGCAGCTTAGGGGGACTAGCTCAGTACCAAGAGACCCAGTACTTC. The V and J genes are TRBV7-9 and TRBJ2-5; 9 positions agree with TRBD2. The CDR3 has 17 amino acids. CDR1 is SEHNR and CDR2 is FQNEAQ in the germline V gene (reference sequence). V lost 1 base and J lost 0; bases outside the gene matches: 6.

This chain joins TRBV9 and TRBJ2-5; D is tentatively TRBD1 or TRBD2 (6 bases each). The CDR3 loop spans 14 amino acids. Germline V lookup: CDR1 SGDLS, CDR2 YYNGEE. Trimming left V 1 base short and J 5 bases short, with 12 bases between. The CDR3 coding sequence is TGTGCCAGCAGCGTATCTGGGGGGCTCGAGACCCAGTACTTC. Protein sequence: CASSVSGGLETQYF.

This clone was seen only a few times. The chain employs TRBV12-5 and TRBJ1-2; 9 bases are a match to TRBD1. The germline gives CDR1 LGHNT, CDR2 FRNRAP. The CDR3 spans 17 residues. V dropped 4 bases and J dropped 0; count of bases not matched to a gene: 9. In DNA form, the CDR3 reads TGTGCTAGTGGTTCATCCTCAGGACAGGGGCCTAACTATGGCTACACCTTC. This encodes CASGSSSGQGPNYGYTF. The full variable domain, its missing parts supplied by reference TRBV12-5 and TRBJ1-2, is DARVTQTPRHKVTEMGQEVTMRCQPILGHNTVFWYRQTMMQGLELLAYFRNRAPLDDSGMPKDRFSAEMPDATLATLKIQPSEPRDSAVYFCASGSSSGQGPNYGYTFGSGTRLTVV.

The chain carries TRBV7-2 and TRBJ2-7, with D tentatively TRBD2 (5 bases). The CDR3 length is 18 residues. CDR1 and CDR2 from the germline V gene are SGHTA and FQGNSA. Trimming took 5 bases from V and 0 from J, leaving 23 bases between them. This CDR3 is CASSPEVEGGQFSYEQYF. CDR3 in DNA: TGTGCCAGCAGCCCCGAAGTAGAGGGCGGGCAATTCTCCTACGAGCAGTACTTC.

V gene TRBV2 combines with J gene TRBJ2-1, with D tentatively TRBD2 (6 bases). This CDR3 is built from 14 residues. V lost 5 bases to trimming and J lost 10 bases, with 18 bases between them. Germline CDR1 SNHLY, CDR2 FYNNEI. The CDR3 DNA reads as TGTGCCAGCAGTTTGACTAGTCCTCCGCGCGAGCAGTTCTTC. Translated, it gives CASSLTSPPREQFF.